This entry lists 26 T cell receptor beta chains sequenced from one sample in a study of blood T cell repertoires in COVID-19. The table came from immunoSEQ multiplex PCR; TCRdb's copy has only in-frame clones and leaves some out. The top ten hold under 3.5% of the sample, which has approximately 200,000 clones, about 87% seen once. Sequenced material: peripheral blood. These receptors were obtained from a man younger than 45 with COVID-19, enrolled during active disease.

The CDR3 bases are TGCGCCAGCGGGGTGGGGACAAATGGGGCCTATGGCTACACCTTC. Amino acid sequence: CASGVGTNGAYGYTF. The rearrangement uses TRBV10-1 and TRBJ1-2; a possible D gene is TRBD1 (6 bases). V lost 8 bases and J lost 4, with 20 bases in between. The CDR3 sequence is 15 residues long. Germline CDR1 reads WNHNN; CDR2 reads SYGVQD (reference sequence).

In this sample, this clone turned up once. The chain uses TRBV5-1 and TRBJ2-7; 9 bases fit TRBD2. This CDR3 is built from 14 residues. Germline CDR1 is SGHRS and CDR2 is YFSETQ. V lost 0 bases and J lost 3; bases outside the gene matches: 1. In DNA, the CDR3 is TGCGCCAGCAGCTTGGGAGCGGGAGGCTACGAGCAGTACTTC. Protein: CASSLGAGGYEQYF.

A word on this clone: The sample contains more than one DNA sequence encoding this CDR3. The gene calls are TRBV7-9 and TRBJ2-2; weak D call: TRBD2 (7 bases). Germline CDR1 reads SEHNR; CDR2 reads FQNEAQ (reference sequence). V was shortened by 6 bases and J by 0 bases, with 8 bases between the two germline ends. This CDR3 comprises 14 residues. Here the CDR3 reads CASRGGANTGELFF. The CDR3 DNA is TGTGCCAGCAGAGGGGGGGCGAACACCGGGGAGCTGTTTTTT.

The chain is built from TRBV6-5 and TRBJ1-2; D remains unclear. Per the germline V gene, CDR1 is MNHEY and CDR2 is SVGAGI. V shed 0 bases and J shed 1 base, with 12 bases lying between them. CDR3 length: 16 residues. The CDR3 protein is CASSYSYRDYNYGYTF. CDR3 nucleotide sequence: TGTGCCAGCAGTTACTCATATCGGGATTATAACTATGGCTACACCTTC.

The V call is TRBV7-8, the J call TRBJ2-7; 9 positions agree with TRBD2. The germline CDR1 and CDR2 sequences are SGHVS and FQNEAQ. V trimming: 6 bases; J trimming: 3 bases; junction bases outside the gene matches: 6. There are 14 residues in the CDR3. This CDR3 is CASSRLAGNYEQYF. CDR3 coding DNA: TGTGCCAGCAGTCGTCTAGCGGGAAACTACGAGCAGTACTTC.

This clone was counted many times. The chain carries TRBV15 and TRBJ2-6; no definite D call. This CDR3 is 16 amino acids long. V lost 7 bases, J lost 0 bases, and 13 bases lay in between. Germline V gene lookup returns CDR1 LNHNV and CDR2 YYDKDF (reference sequence). DNA for the CDR3: TGTGCCACCAACCCGGGTCAAATCTCTGGGGCCAACGTCCTGACTTTC. It is translated as CATNPGQISGANVLTF.

This chain uses TRBV7-3 with TRBJ2-3, with a possible D match to TRBD2 (6 bases). The CDR3 runs 13 residues. Germline CDR1 SGHTA, CDR2 FQGTGA. Trimming shortened V by 6 bases and J by 2 bases, and 9 bases separated the two germline ends. The CDR3 is CASRRTTTDTQYF. The CDR3 DNA reads as TGTGCCAGCAGGAGGACTACCACAGATACGCAGTATTTT.

Worth noting for this clone: In the same sample, other DNA sequences code for this CDR3. The chain employs TRBV7-2 and TRBJ2-7, with 9 bases lining up with TRBD1. CDR1 and CDR2 (germline): SGHTA, FQGNSA. Trimming took 1 base from V and 1 from J; bases not matched to a gene: 2. The CDR3 runs to 15 residues. This chain's CDR3 is CASSLVGQGSYEQYF. The CDR3 DNA is TGTGCCAGCAGCTTAGTGGGACAGGGTTCCTACGAGCAGTACTTC. The entire variable domain, with the rest obtained from reference TRBV7-2 and TRBJ2-7, is as follows: GAGVSQSPSNKVTEKGKDVELRCDPISGHTALYWYRQSLGQGLEFLIYFQGNSAPDKSGLPSDRFSAERTGGSVSTLTIQRTQQEDSAVYLCASSLVGQGSYEQYFGPGTRLTVT.

The chain links TRBV12-3 or TRBV12-4 to TRBJ1-5; no clear D gene. Trimming removed 4 bases from V and 7 bases from J, with 11 bases in between. This CDR3 is built from 13 residues. The CDR3 here is CASSYVGRQPQHF. The CDR3 DNA follows: TGTGCCAGCAGTTACGTGGGGAGACAGCCCCAGCATTTT.

The chain has TRBV7-9 and TRBJ1-2; D call uncertain. CDR1 and CDR2 (germline): SEHNR, FQNEAQ (reference sequence). The CDR3 has 15 amino acids. V lost 4 bases and J 0 bases, leaving 12 bases between the germline ends. The CDR3 nucleotides read TGTGCCAGCAGCTCTAGCGAGGCCCCTAACTATGGCTACACCTTC. This gives the protein CASSSSEAPNYGYTF. Based on the CDR3 plus reference TRBV7-9 and TRBJ1-2, the full variable domain is DTGVSQNPRHKITKRGQNVTFRCDPISEHNRLYWYRQTLGQGPEFLTYFQNEAQLEKSRLLSDRFSAERPKGSFSTLEIQRTEQGDSAMYLCASSSSEAPNYGYTFGSGTRLTVV.

CDR3 amino acids: CASSQDGPTNSPLHF. Here the CDR3 DNA reads TGTGCCAGCAGCCAAGATGGGCCGACCAATTCACCCCTCCACTTT. This chain uses TRBV3-1 (or the pseudogene TRBV3-2) with TRBJ1-6; the D is unclear. With 0 bases removed from V and 7 bases from J, the gap between germline ends came to 10 bases. The germline V gene encodes CDR1 LGHDT and CDR2 YNNKEL (reference sequence). The CDR3 is made up of 15 amino acids.

The chain links TRBV4-3 to TRBJ2-1; D unresolved. Trimming took 0 bases from V and 7 from J, leaving 13 bases between them. The CDR3 is 15 residues long. Per germline, CDR1 LGHNA and CDR2 YSLEER. The CDR3 region has the DNA TGCGCCAGCAGCCAAGATATGGCCGCATGGAATGAGCAGTTCTTC. The encoded protein is CASSQDMAAWNEQFF.

The gene calls are TRBV3-1 (or the pseudogene TRBV3-2) and TRBJ1-6, with D possibly being TRBD1 (6 bases). From germline, CDR1 is LGHDT and CDR2 YNNKEL (reference sequence). Between the trimmed V and J ends, which lost 4 bases and 6 bases, there was a span of 22 bases. The CDR3 covers 18 residues. In DNA, the CDR3 is TGTGCCAGCAGCCTATATTTTGGACCGACAGGACTTAATTCACCCCTCCACTTT. Translated, it gives CASSLYFGPTGLNSPLHF.

This sequence joins TRBV5-4 and TRBJ1-1; possibly TRBD1 for D (6 bases). The CDR3 sequence is 14 residues long. From germline, CDR1 is SGHNT and CDR2 YYREEE (reference sequence). The V and J ends lost 7 bases and 2 bases respectively, with 15 bases between them. CDR3 residues: CASGPQQGNTEAFF. The CDR3 coding sequence is TGTGCCAGCGGTCCCCAACAGGGTAACACTGAAGCTTTCTTT.

J is TRBJ1-1 and V is TRBV3-1 (or the pseudogene TRBV3-2); D might be TRBD1 (6 bases). The CDR3 contains 15 residues. Trimming removed 0 bases at V and 8 bases at J, with 16 bases between. Looked up from germline, CDR1 is LGHDT and CDR2 is YNNKEL (reference sequence). Here the CDR3 reads CASSQDPPTGTEAFF. The CDR3 nucleotides are TGTGCCAGCAGCCAAGACCCGCCTACAGGGACCGAAGCTTTCTTT.

J is TRBJ1-3 and V is TRBV28, with 8 nucleotides matching TRBD1. CDR3 length equals 12 residues. In germline, CDR1 is MDHEN, CDR2 SYDVKM. Germline trimming cut 4 bases from V and 10 bases from J; bases unmatched to any gene: 3. The CDR3 protein is CASSSGQGTIYF. In nucleotides, the CDR3 is TGTGCCAGCAGTTCCGGACAGGGAACCATATATTTT.

The sample holds a few counts of this clone. This chain connects TRBV5-4 to TRBJ1-4; perhaps TRBD1 as D (5 bases). Germline V gene sequence: CDR1 SGHNT, CDR2 YYREEE (reference sequence). The CDR3 totals 14 residues. Trimming left V 1 base short and J 7 bases short, with 11 bases between. The CDR3 DNA reads TGTGCCAGCAGCTTGCAGGGTGCAGCTGAAAAACTGTTTTTT. Amino acids: CASSLQGAAEKLFF.

The chain is built from TRBV19 and TRBJ2-4; 15 nucleotides align to TRBD2. V was pared by 4 bases and J by 10 bases, with 11 bases of the junction left unmatched. Germline CDR1 and CDR2: LNHDA and SQIVND (reference sequence). CDR3 length: 17 amino acids. CDR3 loop: CASSNPSAGTSGRIQYF. The CDR3 DNA reads as TGTGCCAGTAGTAATCCTTCCGCCGGGACTAGCGGGAGGATTCAGTACTTC.

The chain uses TRBV7-2 and TRBJ2-1; TRBD1 might be the D (5 bases). V shed 1 base and J shed 4 bases, with 11 bases lying between them. CDR3 size: 15 residues. Germline CDR1 reads SGHTA; CDR2 reads FQGNSA. The DNA for the CDR3 is TGTGCCAGCAGCTTAGAGGGGCGGCCGTACAATGAGCAGTTCTTC. Its protein is CASSLEGRPYNEQFF.

This sequence joins TRBV27 and TRBJ2-7; 9 bases match TRBD2. This CDR3 is built from 14 residues. V shed 5 bases, J shed 2 bases, and the junction held 4 bases outside the gene matches. Per germline, CDR1 MNHEY and CDR2 SMNVEV (reference sequence). In DNA, the CDR3 is TGTGCCAGCAGTCTAGCGGGACTAGCCTACGAGCAGTACTTC. Translated, it gives CASSLAGLAYEQYF.

This chain uses TRBV7-9 with TRBJ1-1; no clear D gene. V lost 5 bases to trimming and J lost 1 base, with 8 bases between them. Germline CDR1 SEHNR, CDR2 FQNEAQ (reference sequence). CDR3 size: 13 residues. The CDR3 DNA follows: TGTGCCAGCAGCCCCGGTGGGAACACTGAAGCTTTCTTT. Its translation: CASSPGGNTEAFF.

This chain links TRBV10-3 with TRBJ2-1, with D maybe TRBD1 (6 bases). CDR1 is ENHRY, CDR2 SYGVKD, per germline. Trimming pared 4 bases from V and 8 bases from J, leaving 9 bases between. This CDR3 is built from 12 residues. CDR3 loop: CAISAGEYEQFF. The CDR3 region has the DNA TGTGCCATCAGTGCAGGGGAGTATGAGCAGTTCTTC.

This chain connects TRBV11-1 to TRBJ2-2; 7 bases map to TRBD2. Germline CDR1 and CDR2: SGHAT and FQDESV (reference sequence). The CDR3 consists of 13 residues. Trimming cost V 5 bases and J 5 bases; bases outside gene matches: 2. The CDR3 sequence is CASSGRGTGELFF. The DNA for the CDR3 is TGTGCCAGCAGCGGGCGGGGGACCGGGGAGCTGTTTTTT.

The genes are TRBV10-2 and TRBJ1-6, with 10 bases fitting TRBD1. V shed 6 bases, J shed 8 bases, and the junction held 10 bases outside the gene matches. The germline gives CDR1 WSHSY, CDR2 SAAADI. This CDR3 contains 16 residues. CDR3 in DNA: TGCGCCAGCAGAGTCACGGACAGGGGGTCGGATTCACCCCTCCACTTT. Its protein product is CASRVTDRGSDSPLHF.

This sequence joins TRBV5-1 and TRBJ2-6; TRBD1 might be the D (5 bases). V lost 4 bases and J 0 bases, leaving 14 bases between the germline ends. Looked up from germline, CDR1 is SGHRS and CDR2 is YFSETQ. The CDR3 covers 17 residues. The CDR3 bases are TGCGCCAGCAGCATTTTAAGGGGCATCTCTGGGGCCAACGTCCTGACTTTC. Its protein product is CASSILRGISGANVLTF.

This chain uses TRBV30 with TRBJ2-7; D is perhaps TRBD1 (5 bases). Germline lookup yields CDR1 GTSNPN and CDR2 SVGIG (reference sequence). Trimming left V 1 base short and J 1 base short, with 11 bases between. The CDR3 spans 14 residues. CDR3 nucleotides: TGTGCCTGGAGTGGCCAGGGAAAATCCTACGAGCAGTACTTC. As protein: CAWSGQGKSYEQYF.